The clone carrying this T cell receptor (beta chain) was seen only once. The target antigen is unknown. The culture ran for roughly ten days before CD4+ T cells were isolated. This entry comes from a study of vaccination effects on CD4 cells after COVID-19. The CDR3 contains 15 residues. Germline CDR1 and CDR2: SNHLY and FYNNEI. Trimming took 2 bases from V and 0 from J, leaving 11 bases between them. Some clones are missing from TCRdb's copy, which holds only in-frame ones; the method was immunoSEQ multiplex PCR. The profile shows more than 50,000 clones, 60% to 85% of them singletons. The sequencing used CD4+ T cells from PBMCs cultured without peptide, collected before COVID-19 vaccination. This chain uses TRBV2 with TRBJ2-7, with D possibly TRBD2 on 7 matching bases. This receptor was identified in a human donor who received a COVID-19 vaccine. The CDR3 DNA reads TGTGCCAGCAGTGAATGGGGGGGGGCCTCCTACGAGCAGTACGTC. The encoded protein is CASSEWGGASYEQYV.